The 29 T cell receptor beta chains reported below all come from one sample, sequenced in a study of CD8+ T cells in alopecia areata. Once RNA had been extracted, it was reverse transcribed into cDNA to act as the sequencing template. Assay used: immunoSEQ multiplex PCR; TCRdb lists only in-frame clones, some missing. The table records over 150,000 clones, about 56% of them present only once. The source material was CD8+ T cells sorted from blood. The receptors here all came from a human donor in good health.

V usage is TRBV5-4 and J usage is TRBJ2-6; D remains unclear. Germline V gene data show CDR1 as SGHNT and CDR2 as YYREEE (reference sequence). There are 13 residues in the CDR3. The ends were cut back, 0 bases at V and 9 bases at J, with 7 bases in the middle. CDR3 in DNA: TGTGCCAGCAGCTTGGACGTTGTCAACGTCCTGACTTTC. As protein: CASSLDVVNVLTF.

This clone occurred once. J is TRBJ2-7 and V is TRBV29-1; 7 bases are a match to TRBD1. Germline V CDR1 and CDR2: SQVTM, ANQGSEA. This CDR3 has 14 residues. The ends lost 6 bases at V and 1 base at J; junction bases unmatched: 9. CDR3: CSVHGTENSYEQYF. Here the CDR3 DNA reads TGCAGCGTCCACGGGACAGAGAATTCCTACGAGCAGTACTTC.

V gene TRBV7-9 combines with J gene TRBJ1-2, with unresolved D. This CDR3 has 11 residues. V shed 3 bases and J shed 6 bases, with 5 bases lying between them. Germline assignment: CDR1 SEHNR and CDR2 FQNEAQ (reference sequence). In DNA, the CDR3 is TGTGCCAGCAGCTTGACGGATGGCTACACCTTC. Encoded protein: CASSLTDGYTF.

This sequence joins TRBV7-2 and TRBJ2-3, with no clear D. The CDR3 sequence is 13 residues long. Looked up from germline, CDR1 is SGHTA and CDR2 is FQGNSA. Trimming shortened V by 3 bases and J by 6 bases, and 10 bases separated the two germline ends. CDR3 bases: TGTGCCAGCAGCTTCATCAGCTCGGATACGCAGTATTTT. Translated, it gives CASSFISSDTQYF. The variable domain in full, with the rest retrieved from reference TRBV7-2 and TRBJ2-3, is GAGVSQSPSNKVTEKGKDVELRCDPISGHTALYWYRQSLGQGLEFLIYFQGNSAPDKSGLPSDRFSAERTGGSVSTLTIQRTQQEDSAVYLCASSFISSDTQYFGPGTRLTVL.

V and J are TRBV30 and TRBJ2-3; TRBD1 matches 7 bases. J gave up 2 bases and V 5 bases, and 4 bases lay outside the gene matches. From germline, CDR1 is GTSNPN and CDR2 SVGIG (reference sequence). This CDR3 region has 13 residues. CDR3: CAWDRDDTDTQYF. The CDR3 bases are TGTGCCTGGGACAGGGACGACACAGATACGCAGTATTTT. The variable domain in full, with the rest retrieved from reference TRBV30 and TRBJ2-3, is SQTIHQWPATLVQPVGSPLSLECTVEGTSNPNLYWYRQAAGRGLQLLFYSVGIGQISSEVPQNLSASRPQDRQFILSSKKLLLSDSGFYLCAWDRDDTDTQYFGPGTRLTVL.

The J gene is TRBJ1-4, the V gene TRBV11-2; no firm D call. The CDR3 is 12 amino acids. The V end lost 5 bases, the J end lost 5 bases, and 6 bases lay between the germline ends. From germline, CDR1 is SGHAT and CDR2 FQNNGV. The CDR3 spells CASSQRNEKLFF. DNA of the CDR3: TGTGCCAGCAGCCAACGGAATGAAAAACTGTTTTTT.

This chain uses TRBV7-9 with TRBJ1-1, with no clear D. The CDR3 extends over 14 amino acids. Germline loops: CDR1 SEHNR, CDR2 FQNEAQ (reference sequence). With 1 base removed from V and 1 base from J, the gap between germline ends came to 7 bases. The CDR3 loop reads CASSLERENTEAFF. The DNA of the CDR3 is TGTGCCAGCAGCTTAGAGAGAGAGAACACTGAAGCTTTCTTT.

V gene TRBV9 combines with J gene TRBJ2-1; possible D gene TRBD1, 6 bases. The germline V gene encodes CDR1 SGDLS and CDR2 YYNGEE. The CDR3 has 15 amino acids. Trimming pared 2 bases from V and 6 bases from J, leaving 15 bases between. The CDR3 reads CASSVGALPGNEQFF. In DNA, the CDR3 is TGTGCCAGCAGCGTGGGGGCCCTTCCTGGCAATGAGCAGTTCTTC.

This clone came up a few times. This chain links TRBV7-9 with TRBJ2-3, with 9 nucleotides matching TRBD2. The CDR3 extends over 16 amino acids. Per germline, CDR1 SEHNR and CDR2 FQNEAQ (reference sequence). V lost 1 base, J lost 2 bases, and 4 bases stayed unmatched. The chain's CDR3 is CASSLGPSGATDTQYF. In DNA form, the CDR3 reads TGTGCCAGCAGCTTAGGTCCTAGCGGGGCCACAGATACGCAGTATTTT.

V gene TRBV14 combines with J gene TRBJ2-3; D is undetermined. The V gene's germline CDR1 is SGHDN and CDR2 FVKESK. CDR3 length: 13 residues. Between the trimmed V and J ends, which lost 0 bases and 2 bases, there was a span of 3 bases. The DNA for the CDR3 is TGTGCCAGCAGCCAAGACTTCACAGATACGCAGTATTTT. The encoded protein is CASSQDFTDTQYF.

V is TRBV9 and J is TRBJ2-1; 12 bases fit TRBD2. V lost 0 bases to trimming and J lost 1 base; unmatched junction nucleotides: 2. The CDR3 covers 17 residues. CDR1 SGDLS and CDR2 YYNGEE come from the germline V gene. CDR3 region: CASSVATSGGSYNEQFF. DNA for the CDR3: TGTGCCAGCAGCGTAGCTACTAGCGGGGGGTCCTACAATGAGCAGTTCTTC.

The chain carries TRBV28 and TRBJ2-7; possibly TRBD2 for D (6 bases). Germline V gene sequence: CDR1 MDHEN, CDR2 SYDVKM. This CDR3 spans 13 amino acids. The V end was cut by 3 bases, the J end by 3 bases, with 9 bases between. This chain's CDR3 is CASSFGTDYEQYF. The DNA for the CDR3 is TGTGCCAGCAGTTTTGGGACTGACTACGAGCAGTACTTC.

This clone was recorded once. The CDR3 loop reads CASNVNTGELFF. The CDR3 nucleotides read TGTGCCAGCAACGTGAACACCGGGGAGCTGTTTTTT. The V call is TRBV7-8, the J call TRBJ2-2; D gene uncertain. The CDR3 has 12 amino acids. Between the trimmed V and J ends, which lost 7 bases and 1 base, there was a span of 4 bases. Germline V CDR1 and CDR2: SGHVS, FQNEAQ.

This chain links TRBV11-1 with TRBJ2-4; D not resolved. CDR1 and CDR2 from the germline V gene are SGHAT and FQDESV (reference sequence). The CDR3 loop spans 13 amino acids. V lost 5 bases and J lost 3, with 8 bases in between. CDR3: CASSMDYKNIQYF. The DNA for the CDR3 is TGTGCCAGCAGCATGGATTACAAAAACATTCAGTACTTC.

The J gene is TRBJ2-7, the V gene TRBV25-1; TRBD1 aligns across 8 bases. This CDR3 spans 16 amino acids. CDR1 and CDR2 (germline): MGHDK, SYGVNS. V shed 6 bases and J 3 bases; nucleotides not matched to a gene: 13. The CDR3 protein is CASREDGAGGRYEQYF. The CDR3 nucleotides read TGTGCCAGCAGGGAGGACGGGGCAGGGGGCCGCTACGAGCAGTACTTC.

A few counts support this clone. The gene calls are TRBV5-4 and TRBJ2-3; no definite D call. CDR1 and CDR2 (germline): SGHNT, YYREEE (reference sequence). V was clipped by 0 bases and J by 0 bases, with 5 bases between them. This CDR3 is built from 14 residues. The CDR3 sequence is CASSLGVSTDTQYF. The CDR3 DNA reads TGTGCCAGCAGCTTGGGAGTCAGCACAGATACGCAGTATTTT.

This chain connects TRBV19 to TRBJ1-1, with D uncertain. The V end was cut by 5 bases, the J end by 1 base, with 17 bases between. Germline CDR1 reads LNHDA; CDR2 reads SQIVND (reference sequence). The CDR3 is 16 amino acids. For the CDR3, the DNA is TGTGCCAGTAGTTTGGGGAGGGTCGTGGAGAACACTGAAGCTTTCTTT. The encoded protein is CASSLGRVVENTEAFF.

In its sample, this clone was seen once. The chain has TRBV2 and TRBJ2-5, with D maybe TRBD1 (6 bases). This CDR3 has 14 amino acids. The germline V gene has CDR1 SNHLY and CDR2 FYNNEI. Trimming cost V 6 bases and J 1 base, with 12 bases left between them. CDR3 in amino acids: CASRLDRIQETQYF. The CDR3 bases are TGTGCCAGCAGACTCGACAGGATCCAAGAGACCCAGTACTTC.

This clone has just a few counts. The J gene is TRBJ2-3, the V gene TRBV7-9, with D possibly being TRBD1 (8 bases). In germline, CDR1 is SEHNR, CDR2 FQNEAQ (reference sequence). This CDR3 has 15 amino acids. Trimming removed 5 bases at V and 2 bases at J, with 14 bases between. The CDR3 is CASSPTGGATDTQYF. In DNA, the CDR3 is TGTGCCAGCAGCCCCACAGGGGGGGCCACAGATACGCAGTATTTT.

Only a few counts were recorded for this clone. The rearrangement uses TRBV7-9 and TRBJ2-4; D unclear. Germline V gene data show CDR1 as SEHNR and CDR2 as FQNEAQ (reference sequence). The CDR3 contains 13 residues. Between the trimmed V and J ends, which lost 5 bases and 3 bases, there was a span of 8 bases. CDR3 bases: TGTGCCAGCAGCGGCAGAGACAAAAACATTCAGTACTTC. Its translation: CASSGRDKNIQYF.

The chain is built from TRBV29-1 and TRBJ1-2; D is possibly TRBD1 (6 bases). The CDR3 runs 15 residues. V lost 6 bases, J lost 0 bases, and 17 bases lay in between. From germline, CDR1 is SQVTM and CDR2 ANQGSEA. In DNA form, the CDR3 reads TGCAGCGTCAAGGGACATCCAGAAGCTAACTATGGCTACACCTTC. Protein: CSVKGHPEANYGYTF. Using reference TRBV29-1 and TRBJ1-2 for the parts outside the CDR3, the full variable domain is SAVISQKPSRDICQRGTSLTIQCQVDSQVTMMFWYRQQPGQSLTLIATANQGSEATYESGFVIDKFPISRPNLTFSTLTVSNMSPEDSSIYLCSVKGHPEANYGYTFGSGTRLTVV.

Here the CDR3 reads CASSHPSGEQFF. CDR3 nucleotides: TGTGCCAGCAGCCACCCTAGCGGGGAGCAGTTCTTC. V gene TRBV4-2 combines with J gene TRBJ2-1; 8 bases are a match to TRBD2. The germline CDR1 and CDR2 sequences are LGHNA and YNFKEQ. CDR3 length equals 12 residues. J was trimmed by 10 bases and V by 3 bases; bases with no gene match: 2.

The gene calls are TRBV11-1 and TRBJ2-5, with 9 positions matching TRBD2. Germline values: CDR1 SGHAT, CDR2 FQDESV (reference sequence). With V trimmed by 5 bases and J by 2 bases, 12 bases remained unmatched. The CDR3 covers 17 residues. The DNA for the CDR3 is TGTGCCAGCAGCCTTGCCGGGACTAGCATCTTTCAAGAGACCCAGTACTTC. This translates into CASSLAGTSIFQETQYF.

This clone was observed a few times. This chain connects TRBV6-5 to TRBJ1-1, with a tentative D call TRBD1 (5 bases). The CDR3 totals 13 residues. Germline V gene lookup returns CDR1 MNHEY and CDR2 SVGAGI. V lost 2 bases to trimming and J lost 7 bases, with 11 bases between them. The CDR3 region is CASSYGGNVEAFF. The CDR3 DNA is TGTGCCAGCAGTTACGGGGGGAATGTTGAAGCTTTCTTT.

The chain uses TRBV15 and TRBJ1-4; a possible D gene is TRBD1 (5 bases). The V and J ends lost 0 bases and 2 bases respectively, with 7 bases between them. Germline V gene sequence: CDR1 LNHNV, CDR2 YYDKDF (reference sequence). There are 15 residues in the CDR3. The CDR3 reads CATSRDRVTNEKLFF. The CDR3 DNA follows: TGTGCCACCAGCAGAGACAGGGTCACTAATGAAAAACTGTTTTTT.

The sample holds a few counts of this clone. The chain is built from TRBV15 and TRBJ1-5; D is perhaps TRBD1 (5 bases). Between the trimmed V and J ends, which lost 8 bases and 3 bases, there was a span of 11 bases. This CDR3 region has 13 residues. CDR1 and CDR2 (germline): LNHNV, YYDKDF (reference sequence). The CDR3 DNA sequence: TGTGCCACCCACCGGGACCACAATCAGCCCCAGCATTTT. It specifies CATHRDHNQPQHF.

This chain joins TRBV29-1 and TRBJ1-2; D may be TRBD1 (5 bases). CDR1 and CDR2 from the germline V gene are SQVTM and ANQGSEA. This CDR3 has 15 residues. V gave up 6 bases and J gave up 1 base, with 18 bases separating them. This chain's CDR3 is CSVRDGSTFNYGYTF. CDR3 nucleotides: TGCAGCGTCCGGGACGGATCCACGTTTAACTATGGCTACACCTTC.

This clone was observed a few times. The chain employs TRBV29-1 and TRBJ2-1; 12 positions agree with TRBD2. The V and J ends lost 1 base and 9 bases, in that order; junction bases with no gene match: 4. This CDR3 is built from 14 residues. Germline V gene lookup returns CDR1 SQVTM and CDR2 ANQGSEA. The CDR3 bases are TGCAGCGTTGAAGGCGGACTAGCGGGACCTGAGCAGTTCTTC. Encoded protein: CSVEGGLAGPEQFF.

The CDR3: CATVGTHYTDTQYF. In DNA, the CDR3 is TGTGCCACCGTCGGGACTCATTACACAGATACGCAGTATTTT. The chain combines TRBV15 with TRBJ2-3; TRBD2 is a possible D gene (6 bases). Germline V lookup: CDR1 LNHNV, CDR2 YYDKDF (reference sequence). This CDR3 has 14 residues. V was pared by 8 bases and J by 2 bases, with 14 bases between.